This is a list of T cell receptor beta chains from one sample in a study of regulatory T cells in long-lasting Graves disease. TCRdb called the multiplex PCR reads again in MiXCR, with one record for every CDR3 protein. This table has 300,000 to 400,000 distinct CDR3 sequences, 15% to 20% appearing once. Material: peripheral blood mononuclear cells (PBMCs), obtained at new diagnosis, from a patient treated with antithyroid drugs. The receptors shown here come from a female donor with Graves disease. Both conserved end residues are part of each CDR3. The order of the fields is V gene, D gene, clone size, J gene, CDR3 protein, CDR3 DNA. A D gene is named only where the DNA matches it firmly. Clone sizes are given selectively: once, few, many, or a class where the clone is expanded.

>TRBV10-3|NA|many|TRBJ1-1
CAISDAWTENTEAFF
TGTGCCATCAGTGACGCCTGGACGGAGAACACTGAAGCTTTCTTT
>TRBV6-1|NA|many|TRBJ1-2
CASSPPDGYGYTF
TGTGCCAGCAGCCCTCCCGATGGGTATGGCTACACCTTC
>TRBV29-1|TRBD2|few|TRBJ2-1
CSASGNTGYNEQFF
TGCAGCGCTAGCGGAAATACGGGGTACAATGAGCAGTTCTTC
>TRBV5-1|TRBD1|NA|TRBJ1-1
CASSRGQAAEAFF
TGCGCCAGCAGCAGGGGACAGGCCGCTGAAGCTTTCTTT
>TRBV18|NA|many|TRBJ1-1
CASSDRRGNTEAFF
TGTGCCAGCTCGGATAGGAGAGGGAACACTGAAGCTTTCTTT
>TRBV2|NA|many|TRBJ1-2
CASSPAAIGYGYTF
TGTGCCAGCAGTCCCGCGGCGATAGGGTATGGCTACACCTTC
>TRBV6-4|NA|NA|TRBJ2-7
CATPGEEGIGYEQYF
TGTGCCACACCGGGCGAGGAGGGTATCGGCTACGAGCAGTACTTC
>TRBV5-1|NA|few|TRBJ2-1
CASSLSAGVANEQFF
TGCGCCAGCAGCTTGTCGGCAGGGGTGGCCAATGAGCAGTTCTTC
>TRBV5-5|TRBD1|few|TRBJ1-5
CASSPGQGVWQPQHF
TGTGCCAGCAGCCCAGGACAGGGGGTATGGCAGCCCCAGCATTTT
>TRBV12-3/TRBV12-4|TRBD1|NA|TRBJ2-7
CASRSDRDTYEQYF
TGTGCCAGCAGATCCGACAGGGACACCTACGAGCAGTACTTC
>TRBV30|NA|many|TRBJ2-2
CAWSFGHSRGELFF
TGTGCCTGGAGTTTTGGGCACAGTCGCGGGGAGCTGTTTTTT
>TRBV11-2|TRBD2|many|TRBJ2-1
CASSWASGSSREQFF
TGTGCCAGCAGCTGGGCTAGCGGGAGCTCCAGGGAGCAGTTCTTC
>TRBV28|TRBD2|many|TRBJ2-4
CASSLSTSGSEAKNIQYF
TGTGCCAGCAGCCTTTCGACTAGCGGGAGTGAAGCCAAAAACATTCAGTACTTC
>TRBV14|NA|many|TRBJ1-1
CASSQRGSNTEAFF
TGTGCCAGCAGCCAACGGGGATCGAACACTGAAGCTTTCTTT
>TRBV4-1|TRBD2|NA|TRBJ2-7
CASSQYPGLAGPPPVWYF
TGCGCCAGCAGCCAATATCCGGGACTAGCGGGACCGCCCCCCGTATGGTACTTC
>TRBV6-2/TRBV6-3|TRBD1|many|TRBJ2-7
CASRAGGYEQYF
TGTGCCAGCAGGGCAGGGGGATACGAGCAGTACTTC
>TRBV6-1|TRBD2|many|TRBJ2-1
CASSLLAGGANEQFF
TGTGCCAGCAGTCTTCTAGCGGGTGGGGCCAATGAGCAGTTCTTC
>TRBV4-1|NA|NA|TRBJ2-7
CASSQRTDPYEQYF
TGCGCCAGCAGCCAAAGGACAGACCCCTACGAGCAGTACTTC